This T cell receptor (beta chain) was captured in a study of immune evolution from preneoplasia to lung adenocarcinoma. Regarding this clone: Mismatch with germline at one junction end may stem from a read error.

Looked up from germline, CDR1 is MDHEN and CDR2 is SYDVKM. The CDR3 runs 14 residues. Clones were read by immunoSEQ multiplex PCR, and TCRdb kept only the in-frame ones, dropping some. The table records 6,000 to 7,500 clones, around four fifths of them present only once. The V and J genes are TRBV28 and TRBJ2-7; TRBD1 might be the D (6 bases). The TCR was taken from a person aged 50 to 70 with lung adenocarcinoma. Sequences were obtained from FFPE minimally invasive lung adenocarcinoma tissue. The CDR3 spells CANSFGDKFNEQYF. CDR3 nucleotides: TGTGCCAACAGTTTCGGGGACAAGTTCAACGAGCAGTACTTC.